These 16 T cell receptor beta chains share one sample of origin, sequenced in a study of blood T cell repertoires in COVID-19. Repertoires were generated with immunoSEQ multiplex PCR, while TCRdb's copy carries only in-frame clones and drops some. This sample has 70,000 to 95,000 clones, with roughly 86% found just once. Sequencing input: peripheral blood. The receptors stem from a human donor in a cohort sampled during active COVID-19.

The V call is TRBV6-6, the J call TRBJ2-3; 9 nucleotides agree with TRBD2. Germline assignment: CDR1 MNHNY and CDR2 SVGAGI (reference sequence). Trimming cost V 5 bases and J 2 bases; bases outside gene matches: 14. The CDR3 runs 18 residues. The CDR3 sequence is CASSPLGMTSGLTDTQYF. Written as DNA, the CDR3 is TGTGCCAGCAGTCCACTCGGAATGACTAGCGGACTCACAGATACGCAGTATTTT.

The V gene is TRBV7-9, the J gene TRBJ1-1; D is possibly TRBD1 (5 bases). V was cut by 5 bases and J by 1 base, with 8 bases left in between. The CDR3 length is 13 residues. Germline V gene lookup returns CDR1 SEHNR and CDR2 FQNEAQ (reference sequence). The CDR3 spells CASSPGQNTEAFF. CDR3 in DNA: TGTGCCAGCAGCCCCGGACAGAACACTGAAGCTTTCTTT.

The CDR3 sequence is CASRLQGAGADTQYF. As DNA, the CDR3 is TGTGCCAGCAGACTACAGGGGGCCGGGGCAGATACGCAGTATTTT. The J gene is TRBJ2-3, the V gene TRBV7-6, with 9 bases lining up with TRBD1. This CDR3 region has 15 residues. With 6 bases clipped from V and 4 bases from J, the junction kept 8 bases outside the gene matches. Per germline, CDR1 SGHVS and CDR2 FNYEAQ. The full variable domain, with the rest looked up from reference TRBV7-6 and TRBJ2-3, is GAGVSQSPRYKVTKRGQDVALRCDPISGHVSLYWYRQALGQGPEFLTYFNYEAQQDKSGLPNDRFSAERPEGSISTLTIQRTEQRDSAMYRCASRLQGAGADTQYFGPGTRLTVL.

The rearrangement joins TRBV11-2 to TRBJ2-7, with 8 bases identical to TRBD2. The length of the CDR3 is 14 residues. CDR1 is SGHAT and CDR2 is FQNNGV in the germline V gene. J lost 5 bases, V lost 5 bases, and 8 bases had no gene match. The CDR3 is CASSLRAGVHEQYF. CDR3 DNA sequence: TGTGCCAGCAGCCTAAGAGCGGGAGTCCACGAGCAGTACTTC.

The J gene is TRBJ1-2, the V gene TRBV15, with TRBD1 identical over 7 bases. The germline gives CDR1 LNHNV, CDR2 YYDKDF (reference sequence). CDR3 length: 18 amino acids. The ends lost 1 base at V and 5 bases at J; junction bases unmatched: 16. The CDR3 coding sequence is TGTGCCACCAGCAGAGTGCTTGGGTCAGGGGGAACGAGGTATGGCTACACCTTC. Its protein is CATSRVLGSGGTRYGYTF.

The chain is built from TRBV11-2 and TRBJ2-3, with unresolved D. Germline values: CDR1 SGHAT, CDR2 FQNNGV. The CDR3 extends over 12 amino acids. V was cut by 5 bases and J by 4 bases, with 7 bases left in between. CDR3 residues: CASSPPSDTQYF. The CDR3, as DNA: TGTGCCAGCAGCCCCCCCTCAGATACGCAGTATTTT.

The chain employs TRBV4-1 and TRBJ2-5; D is uncertain. CDR1 and CDR2 (germline): MGHRA, YSYEKL. The V end lost 6 bases, the J end lost 5 bases, and 19 bases lay between the germline ends. CDR3 length equals 15 residues. CDR3 in DNA: TGCGCCAGCAGAAACGGGTCCGCCTCTTGGGAGACCCAGTACTTC. This sequence encodes CASRNGSASWETQYF.

This clone was detected a few times. The chain carries TRBV5-1 and TRBJ2-1, with 10 bases that match TRBD1. Trimming removed 5 bases from V and 5 bases from J; junction bases left unmatched: 1. The V gene's germline CDR1 is SGHRS and CDR2 YFSETQ. The CDR3 runs to 13 residues. The CDR3: CASRDRGDNEQFF. Written as DNA, the CDR3 is TGCGCCAGCAGGGACAGGGGGGACAATGAGCAGTTCTTC.

This chain uses TRBV5-1 with TRBJ2-2; 11 nucleotides line up with TRBD1. Germline CDR1 SGHRS, CDR2 YFSETQ. J gave up 4 bases and V 2 bases, and 4 bases lay outside the gene matches. The CDR3 is made up of 16 amino acids. The CDR3 bases are TGCGCCAGCAGCTTTGCCGGGACAGGGGGCACCGGGGAGCTGTTTTTT. As protein: CASSFAGTGGTGELFF.

This rearrangement joins TRBV5-8 to TRBJ1-5; no firm D call. CDR1 is SGHTS and CDR2 is YDEGEE in the germline V gene. There are 14 residues in the CDR3. Trimming took 0 bases from V and 6 from J, leaving 10 bases between them. The CDR3 reads CASSLARGTQPQHF. CDR3 coding DNA: TGTGCCAGCAGCTTGGCTCGGGGTACTCAGCCCCAGCATTTT. Combining the CDR3 with reference TRBV5-8 and TRBJ1-5 gives the whole variable domain EAGVTQSPTHLIKTRGQQATLRCSPISGHTSVYWYQQALGLGLQFLLWYDEGEERNRGNFPPRFSGRQFPNYSSELNVNALELEDSALYLCASSLARGTQPQHFGDGTRLSIL.

The count of this clone is one. This chain uses TRBV3-1 (or the pseudogene TRBV3-2) with TRBJ2-5, with D perhaps matching TRBD2 (6 bases). Germline loops: CDR1 LGHDT, CDR2 YNNKEL (reference sequence). V was trimmed by 0 bases and J by 5 bases, leaving 19 bases between them. The CDR3 has 17 residues. Written as DNA, the CDR3 is TGTGCCAGCAGCCAAGACGAGGAGGGGCGCTTCCAGGAGACCCAGTACTTC. Encoded protein: CASSQDEEGRFQETQYF.

The genes are TRBV3-1 (or the pseudogene TRBV3-2) and TRBJ2-7; 7 bases fit TRBD2. There are 16 residues in the CDR3. Germline CDR1 is LGHDT and CDR2 is YNNKEL (reference sequence). The junction had 14 bases not matched to a gene; V was cut back by 9 bases and J by 0 bases. This chain's CDR3 is CARGGTSDNSSYEQYF. CDR3 DNA: TGTGCCAGGGGGGGAACTAGCGACAACAGCTCCTACGAGCAGTACTTC.

The gene calls are TRBV10-3 and TRBJ1-6; 10 bases match TRBD1. The CDR3 loop spans 15 amino acids. Germline CDR1 ENHRY, CDR2 SYGVKD. With 6 bases clipped from V and 7 bases from J, the junction kept 6 bases outside the gene matches. The CDR3 DNA reads as TGTGCCATCAGCCAGGGGACAGGGGCAAATTCACCCCTCCACTTT. This translates into CAISQGTGANSPLHF.

The chain combines TRBV19 with TRBJ2-7, with a tentative D call TRBD1 (5 bases). V was cut by 5 bases and J by 7 bases, with 15 bases left in between. Germline V gene lookup returns CDR1 LNHDA and CDR2 SQIVND (reference sequence). The CDR3 runs 13 residues. The CDR3: CASSLGRAQEQYF. The CDR3 DNA reads TGTGCCAGTAGTCTCGGCAGGGCGCAGGAGCAGTACTTC.

V gene TRBV19 combines with J gene TRBJ1-5; possible D gene TRBD1, 5 bases. This CDR3 spans 12 amino acids. Trimming shortened V by 8 bases and J by 5 bases, and 10 bases separated the two germline ends. CDR1 is LNHDA and CDR2 is SQIVND in the germline V gene (reference sequence). CDR3 amino acids: CASRQGHQPQHF. The CDR3 DNA sequence: TGTGCCAGTCGGCAGGGCCATCAGCCCCAGCATTTT.

The chain couples TRBV19 to TRBJ2-6; TRBD2 aligns across 14 bases. Germline V lookup: CDR1 LNHDA, CDR2 SQIVND (reference sequence). V gave up 4 bases and J gave up 1 base; unmatched junction bases: 12. This CDR3 is built from 21 residues. The CDR3 here is CASSTSLGTSGSVSGANVLTF. CDR3 nucleotides: TGTGCCAGTAGTACTTCTCTCGGGACTAGCGGGAGTGTGTCTGGGGCCAACGTCCTGACTTTC.